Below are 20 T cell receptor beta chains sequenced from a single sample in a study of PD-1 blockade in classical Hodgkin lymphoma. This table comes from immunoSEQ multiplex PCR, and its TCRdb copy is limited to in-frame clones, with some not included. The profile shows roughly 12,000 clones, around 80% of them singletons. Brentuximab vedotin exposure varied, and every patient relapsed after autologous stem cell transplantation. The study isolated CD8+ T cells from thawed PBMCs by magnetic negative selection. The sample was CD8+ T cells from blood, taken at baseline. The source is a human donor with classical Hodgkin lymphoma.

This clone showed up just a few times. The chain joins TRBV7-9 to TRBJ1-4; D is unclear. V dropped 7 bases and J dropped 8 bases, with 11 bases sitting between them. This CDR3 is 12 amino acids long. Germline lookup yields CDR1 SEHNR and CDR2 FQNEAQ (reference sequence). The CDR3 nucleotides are TGTGCCAGCACCTATTCGGTGGAAAAACTGTTTTTT. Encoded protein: CASTYSVEKLFF.

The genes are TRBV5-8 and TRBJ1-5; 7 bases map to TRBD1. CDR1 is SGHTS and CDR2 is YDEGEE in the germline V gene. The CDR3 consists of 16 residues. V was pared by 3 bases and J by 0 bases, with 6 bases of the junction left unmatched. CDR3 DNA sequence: TGTGCCAGCAGCTACGTGAACAGGGGTAGCAATCAGCCCCAGCATTTT. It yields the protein CASSYVNRGSNQPQHF.

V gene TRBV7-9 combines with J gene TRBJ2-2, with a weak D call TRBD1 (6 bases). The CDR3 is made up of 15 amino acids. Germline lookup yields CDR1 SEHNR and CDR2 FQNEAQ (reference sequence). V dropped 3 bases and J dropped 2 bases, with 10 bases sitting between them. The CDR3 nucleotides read TGTGCCAGCAGCTTGTGGGGGCTAAACACCGGGGAGCTGTTTTTT. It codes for CASSLWGLNTGELFF.

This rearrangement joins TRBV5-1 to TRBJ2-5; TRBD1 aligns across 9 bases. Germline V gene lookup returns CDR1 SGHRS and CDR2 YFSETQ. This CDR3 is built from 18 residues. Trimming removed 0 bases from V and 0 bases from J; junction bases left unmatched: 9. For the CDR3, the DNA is TGCGCCAGCAGCTTGGGGTCCGGACAGGGGCCTTACCAAGAGACCCAGTACTTC. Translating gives CASSLGSGQGPYQETQYF. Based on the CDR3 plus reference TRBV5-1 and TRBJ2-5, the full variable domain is KAGVTQTPRYLIKTRGQQVTLSCSPISGHRSVSWYQQTPGQGLQFLFEYFSETQRNKGNFPGRFSGRQFSNSRSEMNVSTLELGDSALYLCASSLGSGQGPYQETQYFGPGTRLLVL.

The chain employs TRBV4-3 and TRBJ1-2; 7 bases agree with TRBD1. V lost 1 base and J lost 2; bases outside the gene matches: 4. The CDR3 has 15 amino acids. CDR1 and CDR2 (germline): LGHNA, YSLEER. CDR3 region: CASSQGQGGNYGYTF. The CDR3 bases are TGCGCCAGCAGCCAAGGCCAAGGGGGCAACTATGGCTACACCTTC.

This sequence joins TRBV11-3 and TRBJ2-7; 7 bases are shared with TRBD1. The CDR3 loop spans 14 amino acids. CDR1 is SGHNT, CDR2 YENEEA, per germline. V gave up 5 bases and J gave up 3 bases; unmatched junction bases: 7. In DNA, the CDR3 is TGTGCCAGCAGCCCACCGGACAGGCTCTACGAGCAGTACTTC. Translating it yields CASSPPDRLYEQYF.

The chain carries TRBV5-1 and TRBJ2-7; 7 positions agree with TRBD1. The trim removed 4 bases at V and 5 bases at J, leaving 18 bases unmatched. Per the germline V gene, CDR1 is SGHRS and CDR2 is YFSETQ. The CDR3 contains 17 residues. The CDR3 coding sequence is TGCGCCAGCAGCCCCCAGAGCGTCCGACAGGGTATGGACGAGCAGTACTTC. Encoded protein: CASSPQSVRQGMDEQYF.

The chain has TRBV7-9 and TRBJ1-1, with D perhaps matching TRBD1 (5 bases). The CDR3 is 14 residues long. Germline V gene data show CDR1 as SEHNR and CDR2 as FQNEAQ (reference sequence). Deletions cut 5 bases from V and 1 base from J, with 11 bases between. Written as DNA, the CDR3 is TGTGCCAGCAGCCCAGGGTACGGGAACACTGAAGCTTTCTTT. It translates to CASSPGYGNTEAFF.

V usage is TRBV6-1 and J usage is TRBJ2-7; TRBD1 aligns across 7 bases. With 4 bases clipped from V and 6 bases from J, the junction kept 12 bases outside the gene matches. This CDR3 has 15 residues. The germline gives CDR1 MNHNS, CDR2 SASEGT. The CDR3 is CASSVRQGGLIEQYF. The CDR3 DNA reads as TGTGCCAGCAGTGTACGACAGGGCGGTCTGATCGAGCAGTACTTC.

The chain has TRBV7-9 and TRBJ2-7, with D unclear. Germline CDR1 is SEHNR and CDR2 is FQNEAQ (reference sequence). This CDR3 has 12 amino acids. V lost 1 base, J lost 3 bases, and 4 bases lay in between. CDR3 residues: CASSLGVYEQYF. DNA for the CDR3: TGTGCCAGCAGCTTAGGTGTCTACGAGCAGTACTTC.

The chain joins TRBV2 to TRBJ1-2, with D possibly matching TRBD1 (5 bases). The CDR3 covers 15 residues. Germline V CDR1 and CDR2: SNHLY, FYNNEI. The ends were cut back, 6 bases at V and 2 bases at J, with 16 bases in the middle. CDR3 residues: CASRLRDSSNYGYTF. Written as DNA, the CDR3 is TGTGCCAGCAGGCTCCGGGACTCCAGCAACTATGGCTACACCTTC.

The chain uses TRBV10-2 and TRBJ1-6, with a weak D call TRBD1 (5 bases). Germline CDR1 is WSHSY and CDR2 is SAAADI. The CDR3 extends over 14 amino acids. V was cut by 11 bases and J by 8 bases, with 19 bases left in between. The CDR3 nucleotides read TGCGCCGTCCGGGTCCGGGGGGGGGATTCACCCCTCCACTTT. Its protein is CAVRVRGGDSPLHF.

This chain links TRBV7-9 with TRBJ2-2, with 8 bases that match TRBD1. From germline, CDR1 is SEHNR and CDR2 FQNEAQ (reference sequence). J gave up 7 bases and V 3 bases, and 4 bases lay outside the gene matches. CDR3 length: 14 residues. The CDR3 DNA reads TGTGCCAGCAGCTTGACAGGGGCCGGCGGGGAGCTGTTTTTT. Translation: CASSLTGAGGELFF.

This CDR3 is CASSSPVGMNTEAFF. Written as DNA, the CDR3 is TGTGCCAGCAGTTCCCCGGTGGGGATGAACACTGAAGCTTTCTTT. This chain connects TRBV27 to TRBJ1-1; D unclear. CDR1 is MNHEY and CDR2 is SMNVEV in the germline V gene (reference sequence). V was trimmed by 4 bases and J by 0 bases, leaving 12 bases between them. The CDR3 runs 15 residues.

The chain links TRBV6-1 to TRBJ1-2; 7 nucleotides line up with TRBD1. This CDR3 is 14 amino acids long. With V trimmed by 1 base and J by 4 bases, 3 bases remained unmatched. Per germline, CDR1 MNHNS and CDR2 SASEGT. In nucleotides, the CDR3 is TGTGCCAGCAGTGAAGGGACAGGCGGCTATGGCTACACCTTC. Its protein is CASSEGTGGYGYTF.

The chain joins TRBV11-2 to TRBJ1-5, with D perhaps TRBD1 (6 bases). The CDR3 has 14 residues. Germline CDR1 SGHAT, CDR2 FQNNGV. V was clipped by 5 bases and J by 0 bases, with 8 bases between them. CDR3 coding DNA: TGTGCCAGCAGCCCGGGGGCTAGCAATCAGCCCCAGCATTTT. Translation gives CASSPGASNQPQHF.

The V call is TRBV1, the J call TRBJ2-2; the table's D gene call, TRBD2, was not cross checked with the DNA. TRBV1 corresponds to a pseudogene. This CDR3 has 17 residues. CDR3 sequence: CTSSPRTQEGNTGELFF. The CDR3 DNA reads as TGCACCAGCAGCCCTCGGACGCAAGAGGGAAACACCGGGGAGCTGTTTTTT.

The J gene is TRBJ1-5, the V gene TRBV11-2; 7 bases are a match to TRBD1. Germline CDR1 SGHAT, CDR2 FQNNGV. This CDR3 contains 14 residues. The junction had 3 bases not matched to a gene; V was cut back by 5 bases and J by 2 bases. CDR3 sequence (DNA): TGTGCCAGCAGCCCCGGGACAGGCAATCAGCCCCAGCATTTT. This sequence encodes CASSPGTGNQPQHF.

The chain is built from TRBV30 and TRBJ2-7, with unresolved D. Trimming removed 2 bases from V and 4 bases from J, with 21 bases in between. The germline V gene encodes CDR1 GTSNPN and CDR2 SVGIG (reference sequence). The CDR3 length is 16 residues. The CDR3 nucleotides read TGTGCCTGGAGTCAAACCCGAGGACCCCGCCCTTACGAGCAGTACTTC. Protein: CAWSQTRGPRPYEQYF.

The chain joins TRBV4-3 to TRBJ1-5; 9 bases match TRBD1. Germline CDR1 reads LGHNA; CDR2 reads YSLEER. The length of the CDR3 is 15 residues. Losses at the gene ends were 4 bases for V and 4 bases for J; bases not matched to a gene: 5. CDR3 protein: CASSPGTGRNQPQHF. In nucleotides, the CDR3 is TGCGCCAGCAGCCCCGGGACAGGGAGGAATCAGCCCCAGCATTTT.